This T cell receptor (beta chain) was sequenced during a study of blood T cell repertoires in COVID-19. Study-wide context: PBMCs, B-cell-depleted T cells, or T cells provided the cDNA or gDNA that made up the material.

The V gene's germline CDR1 is SGHAT and CDR2 FQDESV (reference sequence). The ends were cut back, 0 bases at V and 4 bases at J, with 6 bases in the middle. This CDR3 is 13 amino acids long. Participants' own reports of clinical history determined their cohort assignment. Assay: immunoSEQ multiplex PCR; the TCRdb copy retains only in-frame clones and omits some. The sample carries fewer than 200,000 clones, approximately 79% recorded once. This chain links TRBV11-1 with TRBJ1-2; no clear D. The TCR sequence derives from a man between 45 and 60 years old who had recovered from COVID-19. The sample comprised PBMCs or T cells enriched from blood (not recorded which). The CDR3 is CASSLAGGYGYTF. DNA of the CDR3: TGTGCCAGCAGCTTAGCCGGAGGCTATGGCTACACCTTC.